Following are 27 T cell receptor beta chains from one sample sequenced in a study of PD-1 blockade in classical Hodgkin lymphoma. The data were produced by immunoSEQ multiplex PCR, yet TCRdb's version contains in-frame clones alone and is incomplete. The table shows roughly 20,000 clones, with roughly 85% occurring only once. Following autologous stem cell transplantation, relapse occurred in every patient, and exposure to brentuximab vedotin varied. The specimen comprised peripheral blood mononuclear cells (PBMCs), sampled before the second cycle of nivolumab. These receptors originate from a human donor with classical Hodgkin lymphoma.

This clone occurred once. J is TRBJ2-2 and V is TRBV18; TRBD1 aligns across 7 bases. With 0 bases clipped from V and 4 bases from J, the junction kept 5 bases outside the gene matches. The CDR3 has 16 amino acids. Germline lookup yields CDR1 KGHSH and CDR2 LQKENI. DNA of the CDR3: TGTGCCAGCTCACCACCACCGGGACAGTTCACCGGGGAGCTGTTTTTT. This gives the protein CASSPPPGQFTGELFF.

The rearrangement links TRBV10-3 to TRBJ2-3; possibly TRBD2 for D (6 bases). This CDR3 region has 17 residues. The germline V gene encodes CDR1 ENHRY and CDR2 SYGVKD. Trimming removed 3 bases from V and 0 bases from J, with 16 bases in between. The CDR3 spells CAISDSSGPISTDTQYF. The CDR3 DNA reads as TGTGCCATCAGTGACTCAAGCGGGCCCATTAGCACAGATACGCAGTATTTT.

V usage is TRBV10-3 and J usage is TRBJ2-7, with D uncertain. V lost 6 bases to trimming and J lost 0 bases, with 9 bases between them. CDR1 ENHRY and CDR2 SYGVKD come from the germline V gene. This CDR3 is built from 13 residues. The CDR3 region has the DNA TGTGCCATCAGGGGCGCTAGCTCCTACGAGCAGTACTTC. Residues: CAIRGASSYEQYF.

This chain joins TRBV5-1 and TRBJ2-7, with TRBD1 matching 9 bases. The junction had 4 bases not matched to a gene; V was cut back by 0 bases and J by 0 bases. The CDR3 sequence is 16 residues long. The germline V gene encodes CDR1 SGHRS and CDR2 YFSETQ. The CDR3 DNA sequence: TGCGCCAGCAGCTTGGTACAGGGGGCAAGCTCCTACGAGCAGTACTTC. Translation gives CASSLVQGASSYEQYF.

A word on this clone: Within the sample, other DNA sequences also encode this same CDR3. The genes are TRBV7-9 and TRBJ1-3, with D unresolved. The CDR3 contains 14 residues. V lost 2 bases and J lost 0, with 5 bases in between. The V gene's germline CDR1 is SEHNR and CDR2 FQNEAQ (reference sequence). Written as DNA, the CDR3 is TGTGCCAGCAGCTTATGGGGCTCTGGAAACACCATATATTTT. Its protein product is CASSLWGSGNTIYF.

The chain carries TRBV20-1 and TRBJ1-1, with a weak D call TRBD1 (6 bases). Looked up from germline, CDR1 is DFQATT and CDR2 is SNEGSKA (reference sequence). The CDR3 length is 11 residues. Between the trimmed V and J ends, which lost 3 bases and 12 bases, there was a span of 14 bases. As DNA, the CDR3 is TGCAGTGCTAGGGAACAGGGTAAAACTTTCTTT. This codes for CSAREQGKTFF.

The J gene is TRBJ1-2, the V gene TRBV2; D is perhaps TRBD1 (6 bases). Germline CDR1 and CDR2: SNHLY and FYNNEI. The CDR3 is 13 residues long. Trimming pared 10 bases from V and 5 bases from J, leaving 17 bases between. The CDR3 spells CATDLQGGYGYTF. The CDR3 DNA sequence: TGTGCCACCGATTTACAGGGCGGGTATGGCTACACCTTC.

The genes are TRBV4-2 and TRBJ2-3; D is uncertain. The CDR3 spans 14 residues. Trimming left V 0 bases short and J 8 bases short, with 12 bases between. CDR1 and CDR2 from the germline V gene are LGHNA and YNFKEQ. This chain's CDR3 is CASSQDSLVGTQYF. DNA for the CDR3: TGTGCCAGCAGCCAAGATTCCCTTGTAGGTACGCAGTATTTT.

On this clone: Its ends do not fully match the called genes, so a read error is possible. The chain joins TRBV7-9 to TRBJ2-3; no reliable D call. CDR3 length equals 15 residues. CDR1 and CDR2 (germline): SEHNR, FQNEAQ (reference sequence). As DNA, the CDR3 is TGCGCCAGCAGCCAAGATCGGCAGGCCACAGATACGCAGTATTTT. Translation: CASSQDRQATDTQYF.

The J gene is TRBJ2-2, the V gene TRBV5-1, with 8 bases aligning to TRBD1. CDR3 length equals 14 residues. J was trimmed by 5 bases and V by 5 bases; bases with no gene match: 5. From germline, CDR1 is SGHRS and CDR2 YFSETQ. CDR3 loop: CASRQQGGTGELFF. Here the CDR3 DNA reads TGCGCCAGCAGACAACAGGGGGGAACCGGGGAGCTGTTTTTT.

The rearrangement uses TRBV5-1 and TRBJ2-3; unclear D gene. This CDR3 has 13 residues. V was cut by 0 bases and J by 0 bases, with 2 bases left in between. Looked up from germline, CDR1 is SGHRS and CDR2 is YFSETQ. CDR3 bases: TGCGCCAGCAGCTTGGGGAGCACAGATACGCAGTATTTT. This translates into CASSLGSTDTQYF.

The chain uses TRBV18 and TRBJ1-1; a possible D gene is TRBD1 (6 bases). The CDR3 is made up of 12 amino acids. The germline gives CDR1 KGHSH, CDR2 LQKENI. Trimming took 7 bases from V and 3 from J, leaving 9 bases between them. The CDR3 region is CASLQGYTEAFF. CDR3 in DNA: TGTGCCAGCTTACAGGGATACACTGAAGCTTTCTTT.

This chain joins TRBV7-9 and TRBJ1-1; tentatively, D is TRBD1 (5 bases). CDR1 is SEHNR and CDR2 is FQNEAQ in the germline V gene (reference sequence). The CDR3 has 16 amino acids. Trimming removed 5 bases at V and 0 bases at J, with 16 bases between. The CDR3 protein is CASSPRRGGVNTEAFF. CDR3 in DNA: TGTGCCAGCAGCCCGCGAAGGGGAGGGGTGAACACTGAAGCTTTCTTT. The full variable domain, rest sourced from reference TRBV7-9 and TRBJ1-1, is DTGVSQNPRHKITKRGQNVTFRCDPISEHNRLYWYRQTLGQGPEFLTYFQNEAQLEKSRLLSDRFSAERPKGSFSTLEIQRTEQGDSAMYLCASSPRRGGVNTEAFFGQGTRLTVV.

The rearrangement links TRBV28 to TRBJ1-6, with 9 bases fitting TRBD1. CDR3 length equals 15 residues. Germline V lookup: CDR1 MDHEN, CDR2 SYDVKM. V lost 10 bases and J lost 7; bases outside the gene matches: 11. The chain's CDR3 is CATLLTGGTNSPLHF. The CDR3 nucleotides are TGTGCCACCTTACTGACAGGGGGGACGAATTCACCCCTCCACTTT.

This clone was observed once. CDR3 in DNA: TGTGCCAGCAGCGAACAAGTTTCAGGGGCCAACGTCCTGACTTTC. Protein product: CASSEQVSGANVLTF. The V call is TRBV2, the J call TRBJ2-6; D call uncertain. Germline V gene sequence: CDR1 SNHLY, CDR2 FYNNEI. V lost 6 bases to trimming and J lost 4 bases, with 13 bases between them. The CDR3 spans 15 residues.

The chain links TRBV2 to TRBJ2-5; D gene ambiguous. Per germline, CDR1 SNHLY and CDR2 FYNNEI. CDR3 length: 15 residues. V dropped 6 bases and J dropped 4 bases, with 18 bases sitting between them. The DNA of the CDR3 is TGTGCCAGCAGGGCTTCTTGGAAGGGCGGAGAGACCCAGTACTTC. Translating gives CASRASWKGGETQYF.

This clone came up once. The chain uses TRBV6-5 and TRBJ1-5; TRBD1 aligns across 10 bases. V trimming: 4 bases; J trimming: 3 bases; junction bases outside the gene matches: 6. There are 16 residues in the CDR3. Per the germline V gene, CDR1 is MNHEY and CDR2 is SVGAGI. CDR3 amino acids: CASSSSGTGVNQPQHF. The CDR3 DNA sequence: TGTGCCAGCAGTTCAAGCGGGACAGGGGTCAATCAGCCCCAGCATTTT.

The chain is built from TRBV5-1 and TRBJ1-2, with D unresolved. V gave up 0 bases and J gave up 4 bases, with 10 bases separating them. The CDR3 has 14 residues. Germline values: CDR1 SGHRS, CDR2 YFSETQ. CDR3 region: CASSLATATYGYTF. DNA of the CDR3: TGCGCCAGCAGCTTGGCCACAGCCACCTATGGCTACACCTTC.

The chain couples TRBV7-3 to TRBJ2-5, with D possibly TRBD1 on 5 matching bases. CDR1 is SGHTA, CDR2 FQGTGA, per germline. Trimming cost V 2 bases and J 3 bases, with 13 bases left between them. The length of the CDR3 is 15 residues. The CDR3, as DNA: TGTGCCAGCAGCTTAGTACTACAGGTCAAAGAGACCCAGTACTTC. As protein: CASSLVLQVKETQYF. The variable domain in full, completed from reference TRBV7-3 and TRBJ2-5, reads GAGVSQTPSNKVTEKGKYVELRCDPISGHTALYWYRQSLGQGPEFLIYFQGTGAADDSGLPNDRFFAVRPEGSVSTLKIQRTERGDSAVYLCASSLVLQVKETQYFGPGTRLLVL.

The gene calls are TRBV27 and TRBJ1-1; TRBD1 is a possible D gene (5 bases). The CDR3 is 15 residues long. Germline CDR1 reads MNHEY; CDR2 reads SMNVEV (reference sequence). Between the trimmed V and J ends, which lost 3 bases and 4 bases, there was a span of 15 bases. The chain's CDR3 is CASSFLGEISTEAFF. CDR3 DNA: TGTGCCAGCAGTTTTTTGGGGGAAATTAGCACTGAAGCTTTCTTT.

CDR3 protein: CASSFRIGNTEAFF. CDR3 bases: TGTGCCAGCAGCTTCCGGATAGGGAACACTGAAGCTTTCTTT. This sequence joins TRBV7-2 and TRBJ1-1; D is undetermined. Germline V gives CDR1 SGHTA, CDR2 FQGNSA. The V end lost 3 bases, the J end lost 1 base, and 9 bases lay between the germline ends. The CDR3 is 14 residues long.

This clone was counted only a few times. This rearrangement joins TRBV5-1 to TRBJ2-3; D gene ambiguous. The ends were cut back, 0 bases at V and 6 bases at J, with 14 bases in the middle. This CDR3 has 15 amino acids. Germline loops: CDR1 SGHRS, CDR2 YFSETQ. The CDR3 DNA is TGCGCCAGCAGCTTGGACGGGTTCCCCACGGATACGCAGTATTTT. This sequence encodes CASSLDGFPTDTQYF.

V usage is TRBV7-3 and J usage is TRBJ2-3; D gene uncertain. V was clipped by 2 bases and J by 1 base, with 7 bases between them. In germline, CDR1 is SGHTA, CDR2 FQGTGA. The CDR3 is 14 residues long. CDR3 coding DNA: TGTGCCAGCAGCTTAGGCGGCCGCACAGATACGCAGTATTTT. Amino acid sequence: CASSLGGRTDTQYF.

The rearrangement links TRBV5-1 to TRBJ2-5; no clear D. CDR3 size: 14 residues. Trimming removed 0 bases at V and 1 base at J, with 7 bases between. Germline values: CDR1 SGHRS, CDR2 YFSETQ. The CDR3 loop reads CASSLAAIQETQYF. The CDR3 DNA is TGCGCCAGCAGCTTGGCAGCTATCCAAGAGACCCAGTACTTC.

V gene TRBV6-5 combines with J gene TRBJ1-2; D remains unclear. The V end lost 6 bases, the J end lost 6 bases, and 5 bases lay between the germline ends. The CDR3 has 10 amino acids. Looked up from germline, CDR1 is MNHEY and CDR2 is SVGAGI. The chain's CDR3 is CASSENGYTF. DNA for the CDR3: TGTGCCAGCAGCGAAAATGGCTACACCTTC.

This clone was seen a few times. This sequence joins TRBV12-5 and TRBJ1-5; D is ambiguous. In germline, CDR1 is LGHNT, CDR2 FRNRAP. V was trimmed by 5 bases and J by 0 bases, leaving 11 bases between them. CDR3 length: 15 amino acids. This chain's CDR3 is CASGPSGSSNQPQHF. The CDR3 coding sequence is TGTGCTAGTGGTCCCTCCGGGTCTAGCAATCAGCCCCAGCATTTT.

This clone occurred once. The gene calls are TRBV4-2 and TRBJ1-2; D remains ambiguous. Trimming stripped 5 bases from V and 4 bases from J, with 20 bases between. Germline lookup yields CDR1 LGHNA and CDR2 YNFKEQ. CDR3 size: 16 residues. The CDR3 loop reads CASSLGAPALAYGYTF. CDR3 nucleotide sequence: TGTGCCAGCAGCTTGGGCGCCCCAGCCCTTGCCTATGGCTACACCTTC.